This T cell receptor (beta chain) was profiled in a study of T cell responses to AZD1222 COVID-19 vaccine. Study observations and caveats: Clonal diversity was possibly underestimated, and white British individuals and females predominated among donors.

Comment on this clone: Its specificity is unknown.

The CDR3 is 15 residues long. Germline CDR1 is SQVTM and CDR2 is ANQGSEA. V was shortened by 0 bases and J by 3 bases, with 11 bases between the two germline ends. Assay: immunoSEQ multiplex PCR; the TCRdb copy retains only in-frame clones and omits some. The sample lists around 120,000 clones, 87% occurring once. The TCR comes from an adult in good health. V gene TRBV29-1 combines with J gene TRBJ1-4; D remains unclear. The source material was peripheral blood, sampled on day 0 of AZD1222 vaccination. This CDR3 is CSVEDSGSANEKLFF. CDR3 DNA: TGCAGCGTTGAAGATAGCGGGTCGGCTAATGAAAAACTGTTTTTT.